The sample holds a few counts of the clone carrying this TCR beta chain. TCR beta CDR3 sequences were amplified from RNA transcripts. An initial round of RT-PCR targeting the TCR CDR3 relied on the HTBI primer set. MiXCR, applied by TCRdb to the multiplex PCR reads, yields one record per CDR3 protein. The sample yields hundreds of thousands of distinct CDR3 sequences, about 15% seen once. This entry belongs to a study of T cells in Graves' hyperthyroidism and ophthalmopathy. Ophthalmopathy cases scored 3 or more on the Clinical Activity Score and 4 or more on NOSPECS grade, with duration below 3 months. The PBMCs had their origin in 10 ml of fresh peripheral blood. Source material: blood. The receptor's source is a woman aged 45 to 65 with Graves' ophthalmopathy.

The CDR3 bases are TGCAGTGCCACAGCGGGAGGGCCAAAAGATGAGCAGTTCTTC. Its translation: CSATAGGPKDEQFF. This chain connects TRBV20-1 to TRBJ2-1; 10 bases fit TRBD2. CDR1 and CDR2 from the germline V gene are DFQATT and SNEGSKA (reference sequence). The CDR3 runs 14 residues. V shed 6 bases and J 8 bases; nucleotides not matched to a gene: 10.